This entry describes one T cell receptor beta chain. V was shortened by 0 bases and J by 9 bases, with 12 bases between the two germline ends. The CDR3 is made up of 15 amino acids. From germline, CDR1 is LGHNA and CDR2 YSLEER. Profiled with immunoSEQ multiplex PCR; TCRdb holds only in-frame clones, not every one. The sample contains 220,000 or so clones, about 80% of which appear only once. The sample belongs to a study of blood T cell repertoires in COVID-19. Study information: Sample material is recorded as cDNA or gDNA derived from T cells, B-cell-depleted T cells, or PBMCs.

The chain couples TRBV4-3 to TRBJ1-6; no clear D. Sequencing was carried out using PBMCs or T cells enriched from blood (not recorded which). The source is a woman aged 40 to 50 with acute COVID-19. CDR3 in DNA: TGCGCCAGCAGCCAAGATGGCTCTACGGGTTCACCCCTCCACTTT. It is translated as CASSQDGSTGSPLHF.